These 5 T cell receptor beta chains were sequenced from one sample in a study of beta chain features in type 1 diabetes (dated by TCRdb to 2017 to 2018). Their specific antigens are unknown. Here is what the overall study found, with its caveats: In all four CD4+ subsets, TCRB CDR3 length was moderately but significantly shorter in type 1 diabetes patients.

Libraries were made using the immunoSEQ multiplex PCR assay. The entire isolated RNA was reverse transcribed using the High Capacity cDNA Reverse Transcription Kit, and thus expressed TCRB transcripts were sequenced. Here the immuneACCESS table is served through TCRdb, limited to in-frame sequences with V and J called. Missing clones are a known gap in these copies; in checked studies unresolved V genes cover under half, and the rest lacks a known reason. The sample table records about 240,000 clones; roughly 13% of these occur just once. The ten top clones hold 0.015% to 0.02% of the sample. The specimen sequenced was naive CD4+ T cells from blood. In the paper's terms, the cell subset or site label means: true naive CD4+ T cells. The receptors were sampled from a man under 40 with type 1 diabetes.

This clone has only a few counts. V is TRBV19 and J is TRBJ2-5; the D is unclear. From germline, CDR1 is LNHDA and CDR2 SQIVND (reference sequence). Trimming took off 5 bases at V and 3 bases at J, with 10 bases between the two ends. The CDR3 runs 13 residues. The CDR3 loop reads CASSPARKETQYF. CDR3 coding DNA: TGTGCCAGTAGTCCAGCTAGGAAAGAGACCCAGTACTTC.

This clone was detected only a few times. The CDR3 here is CASSRGRLETQYF. CDR3 coding DNA: TGTGCCAGCAGCAGGGGTCGTCTAGAGACCCAGTACTTC. V usage is TRBV25-1 and J usage is TRBJ2-5, with a tentative D call TRBD1 (6 bases). The CDR3 is 13 amino acids. CDR1 is MGHDK and CDR2 is SYGVNS in the germline V gene. V gave up 6 bases and J gave up 4 bases, with 12 bases separating them.

The chain links TRBV6-1 to TRBJ2-1, with a weak D call TRBD2 (5 bases). This CDR3 is 13 amino acids long. The germline V and J ends were trimmed by 2 bases and 8 bases, with 10 bases remaining between them. CDR1 and CDR2 (germline): MNHNS, SASEGT. CDR3 DNA sequence: TGTGCCAGCAGTGAAATCCCGCGGGATGAGCAGTTCTTC. Its translation is CASSEIPRDEQFF.

J is TRBJ1-2 and V is TRBV6-1; no clear D. The CDR3 spans 13 residues. V lost 6 bases and J lost 3, with 11 bases in between. Germline CDR1 MNHNS, CDR2 SASEGT. The CDR3 DNA reads as TGTGCCAGCAGAGTCAGACAAGACTATGGCTACACCTTC. As protein: CASRVRQDYGYTF.

The sample holds a few counts of this clone. V gene TRBV6-1 combines with J gene TRBJ2-6; D is uncertain. The germline V and J ends were trimmed by 2 bases and 0 bases, with 5 bases remaining between them. The V gene's germline CDR1 is MNHNS and CDR2 SASEGT. The CDR3 loop spans 15 amino acids. CDR3 residues: CASSELYSGANVLTF. CDR3 in DNA: TGTGCCAGCAGTGAACTGTACTCTGGGGCCAACGTCCTGACTTTC.